The entry that follows covers one TCR beta chain sequence. Positive CCR7 selection of CD45RO-negative cells yielded the naive CD8 cells, and terminally differentiated effector memory CD45RA+ cells were excluded. The data originate from a study of shared clonotypes between healthy human individuals. TCRdb's table, derived via immunoSEQ multiplex PCR, lists solely in-frame clones and lacks some. The sample carries about 1.9 million clones, about 93% recorded once. Sequencing used naive CD8+ T cells from PBMCs. This TCR derives from a man aged 18 to 30 in good health. Some clones in this sample may be carry-over from other donors' samples.

CDR3 residues: CASRRGLDPYEQYF. As DNA, the CDR3 is TGTGCCAGCAGAAGGGGGCTTGATCCCTACGAGCAGTACTTC. The chain has TRBV6-5 and TRBJ2-7, with 7 nucleotides matching TRBD1. There are 14 residues in the CDR3. Germline V lookup: CDR1 MNHEY, CDR2 SVGAGI. Trimming cost V 6 bases and J 2 bases; bases outside gene matches: 7.